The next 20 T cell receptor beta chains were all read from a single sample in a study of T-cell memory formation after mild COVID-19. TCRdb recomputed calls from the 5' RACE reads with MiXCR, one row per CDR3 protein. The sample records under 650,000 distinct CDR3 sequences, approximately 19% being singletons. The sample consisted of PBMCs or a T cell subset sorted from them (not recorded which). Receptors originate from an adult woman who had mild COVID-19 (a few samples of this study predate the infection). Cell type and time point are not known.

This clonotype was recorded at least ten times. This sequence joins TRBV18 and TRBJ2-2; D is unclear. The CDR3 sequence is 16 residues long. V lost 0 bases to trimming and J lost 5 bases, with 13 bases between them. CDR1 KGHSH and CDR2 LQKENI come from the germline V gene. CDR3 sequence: CASSPPHLQGTGELFF. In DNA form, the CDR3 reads TGTGCCAGCTCACCACCGCACTTGCAAGGGACCGGGGAGCTGTTTTTT.

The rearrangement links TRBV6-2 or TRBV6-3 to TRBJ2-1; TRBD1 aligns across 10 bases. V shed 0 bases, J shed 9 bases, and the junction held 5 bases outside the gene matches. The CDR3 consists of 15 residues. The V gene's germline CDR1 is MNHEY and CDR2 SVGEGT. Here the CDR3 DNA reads TGTGCCAGCAGTTACTCGGACAGGGGGGGAGGTGAGCAGTTCTTC. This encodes CASSYSDRGGGEQFF.

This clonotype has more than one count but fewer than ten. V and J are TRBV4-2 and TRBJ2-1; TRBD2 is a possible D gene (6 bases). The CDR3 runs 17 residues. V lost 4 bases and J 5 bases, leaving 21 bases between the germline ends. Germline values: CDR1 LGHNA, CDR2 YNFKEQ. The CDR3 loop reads CASSPETLGTSHNEQFF. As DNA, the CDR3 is TGTGCCAGCAGCCCTGAGACCCTCGGGACTTCCCACAATGAGCAGTTCTTC.

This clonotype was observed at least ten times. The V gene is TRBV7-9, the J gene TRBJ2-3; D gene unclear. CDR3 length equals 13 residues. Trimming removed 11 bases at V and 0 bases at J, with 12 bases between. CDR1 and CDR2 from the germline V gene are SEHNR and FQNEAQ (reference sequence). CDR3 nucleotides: TGTGCCCCGGATCCGTTAAGCACAGATACGCAGTATTTT. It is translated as CAPDPLSTDTQYF. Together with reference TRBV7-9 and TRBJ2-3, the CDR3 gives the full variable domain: DTGVSQNPRHKITKRGQNVTFRCDPISEHNRLYWYRQTLGQGPEFLTYFQNEAQLEKSRLLSDRFSAERPKGSFSTLEIQRTEQGDSAMYLCAPDPLSTDTQYFGPGTRLTVL.

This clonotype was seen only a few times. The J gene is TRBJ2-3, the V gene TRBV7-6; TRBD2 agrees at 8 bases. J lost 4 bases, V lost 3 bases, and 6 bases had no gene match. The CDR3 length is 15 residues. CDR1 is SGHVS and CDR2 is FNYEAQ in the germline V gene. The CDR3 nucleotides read TGTGCCAGCAGCTTTGAGGTAGCGGGGTCAGATACGCAGTATTTT. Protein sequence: CASSFEVAGSDTQYF.

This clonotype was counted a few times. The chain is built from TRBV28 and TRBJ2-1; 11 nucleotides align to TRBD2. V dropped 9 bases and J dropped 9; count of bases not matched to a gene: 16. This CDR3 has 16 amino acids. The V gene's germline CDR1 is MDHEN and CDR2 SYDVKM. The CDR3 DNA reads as TGTGCCAGTCGATTTGTCGGGACTAGCGGTGCGGCTGAGCAGTTCTTC. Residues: CASRFVGTSGAAEQFF.

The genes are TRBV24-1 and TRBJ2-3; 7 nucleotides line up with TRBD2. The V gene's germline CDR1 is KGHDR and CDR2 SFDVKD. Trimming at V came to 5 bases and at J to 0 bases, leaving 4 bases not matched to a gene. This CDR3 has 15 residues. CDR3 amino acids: CATSVGSGSTDTQYF. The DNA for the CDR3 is TGTGCCACCAGTGTCGGTAGCGGGAGCACAGATACGCAGTATTTT.

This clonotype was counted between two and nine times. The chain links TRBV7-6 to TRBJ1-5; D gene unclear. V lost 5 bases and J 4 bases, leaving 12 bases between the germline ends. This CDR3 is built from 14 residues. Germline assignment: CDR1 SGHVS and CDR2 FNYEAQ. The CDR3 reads CASSQFPGNQPQHF. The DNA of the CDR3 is TGTGCCAGCAGCCAATTTCCGGGGAATCAGCCCCAGCATTTT.

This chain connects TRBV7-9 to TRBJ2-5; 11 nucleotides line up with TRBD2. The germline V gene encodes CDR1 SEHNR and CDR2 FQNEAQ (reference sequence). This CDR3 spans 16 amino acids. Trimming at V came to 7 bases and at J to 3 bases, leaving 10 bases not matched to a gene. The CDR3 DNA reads TGTGCCAGCACCCTAGGGACTAGCGGAACGAAAGAGACCCAGTACTTC. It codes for CASTLGTSGTKETQYF.

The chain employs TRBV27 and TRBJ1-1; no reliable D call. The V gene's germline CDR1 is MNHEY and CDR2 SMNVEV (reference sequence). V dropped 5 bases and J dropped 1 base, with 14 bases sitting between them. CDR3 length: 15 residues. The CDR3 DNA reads TGTGCCAGCAGTCCCGGTTACCAGGCGAACACTGAAGCTTTCTTT. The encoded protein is CASSPGYQANTEAFF.

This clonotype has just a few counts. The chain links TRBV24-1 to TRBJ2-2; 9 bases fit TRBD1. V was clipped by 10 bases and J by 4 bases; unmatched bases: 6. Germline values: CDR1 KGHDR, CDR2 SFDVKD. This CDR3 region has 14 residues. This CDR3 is CATRDRESTGELFF. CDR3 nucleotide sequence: TGTGCCACAAGGGACAGGGAAAGCACCGGGGAGCTGTTTTTT.

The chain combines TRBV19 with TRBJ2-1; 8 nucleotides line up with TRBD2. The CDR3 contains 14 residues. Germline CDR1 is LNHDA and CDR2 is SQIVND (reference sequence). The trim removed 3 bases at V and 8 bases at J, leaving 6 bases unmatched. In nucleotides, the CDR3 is TGTGCCAGTAGTATTCCCGGGACTAGTTATGAGCAGTTCTTC. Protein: CASSIPGTSYEQFF.

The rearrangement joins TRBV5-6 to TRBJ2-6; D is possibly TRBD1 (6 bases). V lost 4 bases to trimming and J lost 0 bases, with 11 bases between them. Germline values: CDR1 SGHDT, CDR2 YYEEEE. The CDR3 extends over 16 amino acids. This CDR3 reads CASSARGGSGANVLTF. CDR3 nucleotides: TGTGCCAGCAGCGCAAGAGGGGGCTCTGGGGCCAACGTCCTGACTTTC.

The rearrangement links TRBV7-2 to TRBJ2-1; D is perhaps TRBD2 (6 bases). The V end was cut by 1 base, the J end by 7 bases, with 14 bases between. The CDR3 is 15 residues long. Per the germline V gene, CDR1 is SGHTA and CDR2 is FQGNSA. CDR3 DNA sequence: TGTGCCAGCAGCTTAGTGACCGGGACTCCTAATGAGCAGTTCTTC. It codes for CASSLVTGTPNEQFF.

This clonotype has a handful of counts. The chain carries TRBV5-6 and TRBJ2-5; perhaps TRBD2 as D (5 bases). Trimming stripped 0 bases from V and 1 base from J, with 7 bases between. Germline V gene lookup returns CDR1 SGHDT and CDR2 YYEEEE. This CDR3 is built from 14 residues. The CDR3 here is CASSLGGFQETQYF. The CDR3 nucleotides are TGTGCCAGCAGCTTGGGAGGGTTCCAAGAGACCCAGTACTTC.

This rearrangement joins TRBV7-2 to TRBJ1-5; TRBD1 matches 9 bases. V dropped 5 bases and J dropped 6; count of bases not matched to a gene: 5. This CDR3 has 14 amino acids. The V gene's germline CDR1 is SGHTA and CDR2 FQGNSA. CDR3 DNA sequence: TGTGCCAGCAGCCCTGACAGGGGGGGTCAGCCCCAGCATTTT. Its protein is CASSPDRGGQPQHF. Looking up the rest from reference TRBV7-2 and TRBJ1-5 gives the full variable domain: GAGVSQSPSNKVTEKGKDVELRCDPISGHTALYWYRQSLGQGLEFLIYFQGNSAPDKSGLPSDRFSAERTGGSVSTLTIQRTQQEDSAVYLCASSPDRGGQPQHFGDGTRLSIL.

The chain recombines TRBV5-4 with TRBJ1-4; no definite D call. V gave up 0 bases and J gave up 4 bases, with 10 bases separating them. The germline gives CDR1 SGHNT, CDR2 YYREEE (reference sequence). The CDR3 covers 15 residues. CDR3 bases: TGTGCCAGCAGCTTGGGGACGGGTAATAATGAAAAACTGTTTTTT. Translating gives CASSLGTGNNEKLFF.

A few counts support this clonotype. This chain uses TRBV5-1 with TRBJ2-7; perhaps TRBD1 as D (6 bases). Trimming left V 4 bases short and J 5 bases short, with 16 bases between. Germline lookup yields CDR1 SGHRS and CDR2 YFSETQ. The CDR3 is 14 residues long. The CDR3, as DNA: TGCGCCAGCAGCCAGACCGGGACATTCGACGAGCAGTACTTC. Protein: CASSQTGTFDEQYF.

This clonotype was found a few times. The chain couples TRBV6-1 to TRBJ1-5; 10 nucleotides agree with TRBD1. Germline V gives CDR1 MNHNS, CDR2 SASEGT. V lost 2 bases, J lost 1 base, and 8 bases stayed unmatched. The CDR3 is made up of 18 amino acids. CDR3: CASSEPGQGRGSNQPQHF. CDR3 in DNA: TGTGCCAGCAGTGAACCGGGACAGGGGAGAGGAAGCAATCAGCCCCAGCATTTT.

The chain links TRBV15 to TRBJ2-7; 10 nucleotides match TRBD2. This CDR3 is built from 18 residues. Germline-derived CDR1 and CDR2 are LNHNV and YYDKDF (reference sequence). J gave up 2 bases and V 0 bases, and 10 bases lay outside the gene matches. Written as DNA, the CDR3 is TGTGCCACCAGCAGAGATACCCCTAGCGGGAGATCTACCTACGAGCAGTACTTC. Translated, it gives CATSRDTPSGRSTYEQYF.